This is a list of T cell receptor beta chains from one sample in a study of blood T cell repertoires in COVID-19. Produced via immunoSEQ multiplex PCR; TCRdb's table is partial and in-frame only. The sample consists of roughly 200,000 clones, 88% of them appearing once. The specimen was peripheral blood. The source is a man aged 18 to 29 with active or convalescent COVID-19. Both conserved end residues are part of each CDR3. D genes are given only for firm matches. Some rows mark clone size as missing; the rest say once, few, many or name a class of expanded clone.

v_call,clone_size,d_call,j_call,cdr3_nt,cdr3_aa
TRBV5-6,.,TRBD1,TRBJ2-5,TGTGCCAGCAGCACTGGACAGGGATCTCAAGAGACCCAGTACTTC,CASSTGQGSQETQYF
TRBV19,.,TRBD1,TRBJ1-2,TGTGCCAGTAGTATACAGGGGGCGCTTCAGGGCTACACCTTC,CASSIQGALQGYTF
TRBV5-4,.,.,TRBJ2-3,TGTGCCAGCAGCTTGATAGGAACAGAAGATACGCAGTATTTT,CASSLIGTEDTQYF
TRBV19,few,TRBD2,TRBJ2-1,TGTGCCAGTAGTAGGCCAACGAGCGGGAGGCCTTTCAATGAGCAGTTCTTC,CASSRPTSGRPFNEQFF
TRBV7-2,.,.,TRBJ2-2,TGTGCCAGCAGCTCCCGACAGGGAGGTCCCGGGGAGCTGTTTTTT,CASSSRQGGPGELFF
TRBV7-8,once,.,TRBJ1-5,TGTGCCAGCAGCTTAACCCAGGGTCAGCCCCAGCATTTT,CASSLTQGQPQHF
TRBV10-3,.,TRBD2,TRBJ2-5,TGTGCCATCAGCGGGACTAGCGGGAGACAAGAGACCCAGTACTTC,CAISGTSGRQETQYF
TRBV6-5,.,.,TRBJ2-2,TGTGCCAGCAGTAGGGGCTTGGCCGGGGAGCTGTTTTTT,CASSRGLAGELFF
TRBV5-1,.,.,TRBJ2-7,TGCGCCAGCAGCTTAGAGATTTACTACGAGCAGTACTTC,CASSLEIYYEQYF
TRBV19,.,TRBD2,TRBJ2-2,TGTGCCAGTAGCCCTAGCGGGGTGACCGGGGAGCTGTTTTTT,CASSPSGVTGELFF
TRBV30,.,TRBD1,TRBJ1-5,TGTGCCTGGAATCGACAGGGGAGGGAGCCCCAGCATTTT,CAWNRQGREPQHF
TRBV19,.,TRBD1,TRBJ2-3,TGTGCCAGTAGTTTTCGACAGGGTACAGATACGCAGTATTTT,CASSFRQGTDTQYF
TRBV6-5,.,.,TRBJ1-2,TGTGCCAGCAGTTACGGGGGGAACTATGGCTACACCTTC,CASSYGGNYGYTF
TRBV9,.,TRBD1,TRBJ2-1,TGTGCCAGCAGCGGGACAGGGAATGGGTACAATGAGCAGTTCTTC,CASSGTGNGYNEQFF
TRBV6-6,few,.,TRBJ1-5,TGTGCCAGCAGTTACTCGGCCGTTTTGGAGCATTTT,CASSYSAVLEHF
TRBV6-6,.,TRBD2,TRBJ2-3,TGTGCCAGCAGCCCGGGAGGGAGTTATGCAGATACGCAGTATTTT,CASSPGGSYADTQYF
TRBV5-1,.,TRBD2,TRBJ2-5,TGCGCCAGCAGCCTGCGGGGGACGTACCAAGAGACCCAGTACTTC,CASSLRGTYQETQYF
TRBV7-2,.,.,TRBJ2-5,TGTGCCAGCAGCTTATCGAGTATTCAAGAGACCCAGTACTTC,CASSLSSIQETQYF
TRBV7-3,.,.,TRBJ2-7,TGTGCCAGCAGCTTAATCTTCGGGATCTCCTACGAGCAGTACTTC,CASSLIFGISYEQYF
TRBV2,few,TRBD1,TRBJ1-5,TGTGCCAGCAGCCACCAGGGGACAGGGCTAGGGAATCAGCCCCAGCATTTT,CASSHQGTGLGNQPQHF
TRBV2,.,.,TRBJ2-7,TGTGCCAGCAGCTGGGGCGGGGTGGAGGACGAGCAGTACTTC,CASSWGGVEDEQYF
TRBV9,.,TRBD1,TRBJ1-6,TGTGCCAGCAGCGGGGGACAGGGAGAGGCACCCCTCCACTTT,CASSGGQGEAPLHF
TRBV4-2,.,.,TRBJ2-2,TGTGCCAGCAGCCAAGTTTTCCGAACGGTAAGACTATCCAACCGTCCAGGCACCGGGGAGCTGTTTTTT,CASSQVFRTVRLSNRPGTGELFF
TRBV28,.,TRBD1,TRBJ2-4,TGTGCCAGCAGTTCAGGACAGGGCCTAGCAATTCAGTACTTC,CASSSGQGLAIQYF
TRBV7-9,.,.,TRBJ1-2,TGTGCCAGCAGCTTTGGGGACACAAACCCGCCGTATGGCTACACCTTC,CASSFGDTNPPYGYTF
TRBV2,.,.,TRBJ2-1,TGTGCCACCACCGGACTGGCAGACAATGAGCAGTTCTTC,CATTGLADNEQFF
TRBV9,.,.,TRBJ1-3,TGTGCCAGCAGCGTAGGAGGACAGAGCTACTCTGGAAACACCATATATTTT,CASSVGGQSYSGNTIYF
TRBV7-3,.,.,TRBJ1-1,TGTGCCAGCAGCCAGACAGGTCATTCTGAAGCTTTCTTT,CASSQTGHSEAFF
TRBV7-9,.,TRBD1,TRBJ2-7,TGTGCCAGCAGGTCAGGGACAGAACTCTACGAGCAGTACTTC,CASRSGTELYEQYF
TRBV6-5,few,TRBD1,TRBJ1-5,TGTGCCAGCAAACAGGGGATAGAGAATCAGCCCCAGCATTTT,CASKQGIENQPQHF
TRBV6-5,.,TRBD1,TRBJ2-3,TGTGCCAGCAGTTATACAGGGGGAGGAGATACGCAGTATTTT,CASSYTGGGDTQYF
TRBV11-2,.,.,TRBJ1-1,TGTGCCAGCAATATCAGGACAGCTGACACTGAAGCTTTCTTT,CASNIRTADTEAFF
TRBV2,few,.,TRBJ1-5,TGTGCCAGCAGCGAACAGGGTTGGGGTCAGCCCCAGCATTTT,CASSEQGWGQPQHF
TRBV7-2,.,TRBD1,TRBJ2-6,TGTGCCAGCAGCTTAGCGCCCGGACAGGTAGCCCCCTTCGGCTCTGGGGCCAACGTCCTGACTTTC,CASSLAPGQVAPFGSGANVLTF
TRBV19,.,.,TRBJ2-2,TGTGCCAGTAGTATGGGGGGGACACGGAACACCGGGGAGCTGTTTTTT,CASSMGGTRNTGELFF
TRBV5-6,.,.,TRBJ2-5,TGTGCCAGCAGCTTGCTATGGGGTGAGGGCTTAGAGACCCAGTACTTC,CASSLLWGEGLETQYF
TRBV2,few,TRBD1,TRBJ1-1,TGTGCCAGCAGTAGACAGGGGACCACTGAAGCTTTCTTT,CASSRQGTTEAFF
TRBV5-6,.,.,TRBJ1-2,TGTGCCAGCAGCTTGGTCGGGGAGAGTTATGGCTACACCTTC,CASSLVGESYGYTF
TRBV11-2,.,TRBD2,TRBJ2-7,TGTGCCAGCAGCCTCTTCGCGGGAGGGCCAAACGAGCAGTACTTC,CASSLFAGGPNEQYF
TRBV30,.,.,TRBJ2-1,TGTGCCTGGAAGTTTGGGCAGGGATACAATGAGCAGTTCTTC,CAWKFGQGYNEQFF
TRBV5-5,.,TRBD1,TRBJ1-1,TGTGCCAGCAGATATACAGGGGGAGGAACTGAAGCTTTCTTT,CASRYTGGGTEAFF
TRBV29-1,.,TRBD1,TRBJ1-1,TGCAGCGGAGGGTTTATAGGGGGCTACACTGAAGCTTTCTTT,CSGGFIGGYTEAFF